This paragraph covers one T cell receptor (beta chain) sequence. Authors' data handling: Nucleated cell number was recorded as an estimate derived from reference gene primer amplification. TCRdb's copy holds only in-frame clones and misses some; the assay was immunoSEQ multiplex PCR. V and J calls and clone size are as listed in that table; D and trimming were resolved from the DNA. Of 270,000 or so clones in the sample, under 90% were seen once. V gave up 5 bases and J gave up 3 bases, with 8 bases separating them. The CDR3 loop spans 13 amino acids. These data are taken from a study of blood T cell repertoires in COVID-19. In the study overall: From the United States, Italy and Spain came samples of acute and convalescent COVID-19. The analysed material was cDNA or gDNA that came from T cells, B-cell-depleted T cells, or PBMCs.

The chain combines TRBV12-3 or TRBV12-4 with TRBJ1-5; D remains unclear. Sequencing used peripheral blood. The TCR comes from a woman in her fifties or sixties with active or convalescent COVID-19. CDR3 in amino acids: CASSPGLNQPQHF. As DNA, the CDR3 is TGTGCCAGCAGTCCCGGACTCAATCAGCCCCAGCATTTT.